Listed below are T cell receptor beta chains from one sample, sequenced in a study of blood T cell repertoires in COVID-19. Generated by immunoSEQ multiplex PCR, the TCRdb table keeps only in-frame clones and is missing some. The table has 150,000 to 200,000 clones, 80% to 90% seen once. The sequenced sample was peripheral blood. The source is a woman in her 70s with acute or convalescent COVID-19. CDR3s include the opening cysteine and the closing phenylalanine or tryptophan. D genes are given only for firm matches. The size entry is marked missing in some rows and otherwise reads once, few, many or a size class.

v_gene	d_gene	abundance	j_gene	CDR3nt	CDR3aa
TRBV19	NA	NA	TRBJ2-7	TGTGCCAGTAGTATATTGAGGGACAACTCCTACGAGCAGTACTTC	CASSILRDNSYEQYF
TRBV2	NA	NA	TRBJ1-4	TGTGCCAGCAGATCACAGGGAAGGGTAGAAAAACTGTTTTTT	CASRSQGRVEKLFF
TRBV28	NA	NA	TRBJ1-1	TGTGCCAGCAGTTCTACAGGGAGGGCTGAAGCTTTCTTT	CASSSTGRAEAFF
TRBV10-1	NA	NA	TRBJ2-3	TGCGCCAGCAGTGAGTCGACTCGCTCCACAGATACGCAGTATTTT	CASSESTRSTDTQYF
TRBV5-1	NA	few	TRBJ2-1	TGCGCCAGCAGCTTAAGCGGTAACTCCTACAATGAGCAGTTCTTC	CASSLSGNSYNEQFF
TRBV11-2	NA	NA	TRBJ2-6	TGTGCCAGCAGCTCTACAGCTGGGGCCAACGTCCTGACTTTC	CASSSTAGANVLTF
TRBV6-5	TRBD1	NA	TRBJ2-5	TGTGCCAGCCTCTGGACAGGGCGGGAGACCCAGTACTTC	CASLWTGRETQYF
TRBV9	TRBD1	NA	TRBJ2-5	TGTGCCAGCAGCTCTCGCCGGACAGGGAAGCAAGAGACCCAGTACTTC	CASSSRRTGKQETQYF
TRBV19	TRBD1	NA	TRBJ1-2	TGTGCCAGTAGCAGGACAGGGCCGGGCTATGGCTACACCTTC	CASSRTGPGYGYTF
TRBV6-5	TRBD2	NA	TRBJ2-5	TGTGCCAGCACCCTAGCGGGAGCGGAGACCCAGTACTTC	CASTLAGAETQYF